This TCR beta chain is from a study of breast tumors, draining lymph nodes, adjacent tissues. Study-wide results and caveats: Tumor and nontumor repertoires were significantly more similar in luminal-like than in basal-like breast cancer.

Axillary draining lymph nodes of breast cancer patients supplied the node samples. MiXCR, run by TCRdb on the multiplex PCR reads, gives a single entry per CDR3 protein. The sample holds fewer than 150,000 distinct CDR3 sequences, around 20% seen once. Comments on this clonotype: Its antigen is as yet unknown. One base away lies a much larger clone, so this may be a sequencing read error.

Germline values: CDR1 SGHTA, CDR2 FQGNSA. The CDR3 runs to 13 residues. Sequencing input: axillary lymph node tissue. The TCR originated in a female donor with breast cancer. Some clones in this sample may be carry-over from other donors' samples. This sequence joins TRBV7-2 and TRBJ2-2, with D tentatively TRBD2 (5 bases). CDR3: CASSLERTGELVF. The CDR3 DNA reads TGTGCCAGCAGCTTAGAGCGGACCGGGGAGCTGGTTTTT.